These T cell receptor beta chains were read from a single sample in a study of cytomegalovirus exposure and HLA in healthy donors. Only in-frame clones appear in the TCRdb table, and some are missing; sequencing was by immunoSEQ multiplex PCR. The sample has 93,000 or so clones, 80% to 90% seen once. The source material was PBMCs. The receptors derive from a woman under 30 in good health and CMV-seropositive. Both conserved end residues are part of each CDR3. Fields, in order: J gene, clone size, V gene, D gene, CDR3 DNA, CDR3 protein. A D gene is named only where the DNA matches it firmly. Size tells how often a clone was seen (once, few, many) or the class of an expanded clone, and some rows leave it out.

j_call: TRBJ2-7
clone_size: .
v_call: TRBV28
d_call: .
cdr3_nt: TGTGCCAGCACCCCAGGACTATCCTACGAGCAGTACTTC
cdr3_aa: CASTPGLSYEQYF

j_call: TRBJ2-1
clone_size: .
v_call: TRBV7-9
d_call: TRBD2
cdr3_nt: TGTGCCAGCAGCCCTCCCGGGGGGAATGAGCAGTTCTTC
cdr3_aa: CASSPPGGNEQFF

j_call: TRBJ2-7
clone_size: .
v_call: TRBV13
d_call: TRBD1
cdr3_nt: TGTGCCAGCAGCGACCTAGGACAGGCTTACGAGCAGTACTTC
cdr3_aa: CASSDLGQAYEQYF

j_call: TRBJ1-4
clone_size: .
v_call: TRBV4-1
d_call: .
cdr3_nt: TGCGCCAGCAGCCAAGGGTGGCTGGGGGCAGAAAAACGAAACAATGAAAAACTGTTTTTT
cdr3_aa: CASSQGWLGAEKRNNEKLFF

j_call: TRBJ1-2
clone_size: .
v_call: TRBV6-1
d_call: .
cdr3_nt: TGTGCCAGCAGTGAAAGGTCAGGGGCCGACTATGGCTACACCTTC
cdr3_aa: CASSERSGADYGYTF

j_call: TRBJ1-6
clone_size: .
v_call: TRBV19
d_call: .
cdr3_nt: TGTGCCAGTAGTATTCCAGGGAATCCCTATTCACCCCTCCACTTT
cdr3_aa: CASSIPGNPYSPLHF

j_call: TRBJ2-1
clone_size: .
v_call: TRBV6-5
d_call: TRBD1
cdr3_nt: TGTGCCAGCAGTCGACAGGGTGGCTATGAGCAGTTCTTC
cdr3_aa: CASSRQGGYEQFF

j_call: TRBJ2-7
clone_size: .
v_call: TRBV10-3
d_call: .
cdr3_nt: TGTGCCATCAGCGATTCAAACGTCCAGGGAAACGAGCAGTACTTC
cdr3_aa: CAISDSNVQGNEQYF

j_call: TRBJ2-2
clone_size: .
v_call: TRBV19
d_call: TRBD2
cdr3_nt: TGTGCCAGTAGTAGAGGGGGACTAGCGGGTCCCGGGGAGCTGTTTTTT
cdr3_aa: CASSRGGLAGPGELFF

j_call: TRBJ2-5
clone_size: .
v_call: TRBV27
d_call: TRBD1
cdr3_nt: TGTGCCAGCAGTATCGACAGGGCACAAGAGACCCAGTACTTC
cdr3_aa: CASSIDRAQETQYF

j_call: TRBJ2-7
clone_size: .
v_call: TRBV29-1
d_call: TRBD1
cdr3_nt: TGCAGCGTGAACGCCGGGACAGGGGTAGGTGAGCAGTACTTC
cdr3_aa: CSVNAGTGVGEQYF

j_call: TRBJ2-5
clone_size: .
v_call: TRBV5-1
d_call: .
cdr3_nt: TGCGCCAGCAGCCCGGAGGCGGTCAGCGAGACCCAGTACTTC
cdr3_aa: CASSPEAVSETQYF

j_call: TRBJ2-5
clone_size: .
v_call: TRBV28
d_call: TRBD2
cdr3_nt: TGTGCCAGCAGTTTCTATCCTAGCGGGAGGGAGACCCAGTACTTC
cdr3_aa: CASSFYPSGRETQYF

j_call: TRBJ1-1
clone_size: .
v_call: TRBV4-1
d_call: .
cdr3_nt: TGCGCCAGCAGCCAAGATGTGAGACAGACCACTGAAGCTTTCTTT
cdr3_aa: CASSQDVRQTTEAFF

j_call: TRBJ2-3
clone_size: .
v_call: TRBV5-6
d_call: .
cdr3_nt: TGTGCCAGCAGCTTAAACCCGGGACTGAGCACAGATACGCAGTATTTT
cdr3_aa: CASSLNPGLSTDTQYF

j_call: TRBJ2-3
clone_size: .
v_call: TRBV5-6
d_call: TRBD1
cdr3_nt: TGTGCCAGCAGCTCTGGACAGGGAGCAGATACGCAGTATTTT
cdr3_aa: CASSSGQGADTQYF

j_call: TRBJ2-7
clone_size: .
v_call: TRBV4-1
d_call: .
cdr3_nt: TGCGCCAGCAGCCAAAAGGGAGGAGACTTTTCCTACGAGCAGTACTTC
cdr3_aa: CASSQKGGDFSYEQYF

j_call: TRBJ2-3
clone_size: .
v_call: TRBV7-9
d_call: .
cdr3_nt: TGTGCCAGCAGCCGCGGACAGACTAGCACAGATACGCAGTATTTT
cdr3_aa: CASSRGQTSTDTQYF

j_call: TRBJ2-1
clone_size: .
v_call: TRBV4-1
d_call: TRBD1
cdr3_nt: TGCGCCAGCAGCCAACCTCGGACAGGTCCGAAGGTGTTCTTC
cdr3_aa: CASSQPRTGPKVFF

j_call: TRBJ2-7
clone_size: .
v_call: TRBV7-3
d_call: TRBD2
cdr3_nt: TGTGCCAGCAAAGAACTAGCGGACTCCTACGAGCAGTACTTC
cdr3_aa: CASKELADSYEQYF

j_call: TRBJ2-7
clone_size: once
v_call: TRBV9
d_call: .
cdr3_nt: TGTGCCAGCAGCGCGGCGGCGGCGGGCGAGCAGTACTTC
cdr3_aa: CASSAAAAGEQYF

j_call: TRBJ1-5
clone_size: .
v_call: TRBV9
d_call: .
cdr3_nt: TGTGCCAGCAGCGTAATTCCCCCCGGGACTCTAAATCAGCCCCAGCATTTT
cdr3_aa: CASSVIPPGTLNQPQHF

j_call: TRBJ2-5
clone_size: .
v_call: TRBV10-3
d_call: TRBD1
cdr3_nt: TGTGCCATCGGCAGGGACAGAGAGACCCAGTACTTC
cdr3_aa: CAIGRDRETQYF

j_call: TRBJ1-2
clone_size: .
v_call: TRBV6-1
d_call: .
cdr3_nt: TGTGCCAGCAGACCACCAGGGAATGGCTACACCTTC
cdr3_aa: CASRPPGNGYTF

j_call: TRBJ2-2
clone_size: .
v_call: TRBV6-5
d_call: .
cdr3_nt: TGTGCCAGCAGTCCCGGACTTGCGAGGGAGCTGTTTTTT
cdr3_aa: CASSPGLARELFF

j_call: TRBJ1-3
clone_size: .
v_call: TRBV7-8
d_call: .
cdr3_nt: TGTGCCAGCAGCCGTTTTACGGCTGGAAACACCATATATTTT
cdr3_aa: CASSRFTAGNTIYF

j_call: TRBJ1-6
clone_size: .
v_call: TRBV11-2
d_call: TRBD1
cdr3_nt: TGTGCCAGCAGCTTTACCTCCGGGACAGGCGGTTCACCCCTCCACTTT
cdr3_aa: CASSFTSGTGGSPLHF

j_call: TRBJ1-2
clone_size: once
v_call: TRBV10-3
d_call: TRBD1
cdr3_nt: TGTGCCATCAGTGGGGACAGGGGTAGCGCTAACTATGGCTACACCTTC
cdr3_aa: CAISGDRGSANYGYTF

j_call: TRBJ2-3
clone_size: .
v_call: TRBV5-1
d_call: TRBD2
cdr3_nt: TGCGCCAGCAGCTTAGATCGGCGGGGGACAGATACGCAGTATTTT
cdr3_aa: CASSLDRRGTDTQYF

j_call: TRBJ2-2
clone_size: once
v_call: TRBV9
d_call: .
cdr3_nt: TGTGCCAGCAGCAATAGAGTCAGCCAGGGGGGCACCGGGGAGCTGTTTTTT
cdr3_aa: CASSNRVSQGGTGELFF

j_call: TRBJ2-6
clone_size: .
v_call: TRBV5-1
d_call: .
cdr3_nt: TGCGCCAGCAGTTTATTCTCAGGGTCCTCTGGGGCCAACGTCCTGACTTTC
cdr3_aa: CASSLFSGSSGANVLTF

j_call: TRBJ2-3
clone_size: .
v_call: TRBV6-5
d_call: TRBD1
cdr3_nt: TGTGCCAGCAGCTCCGGACAGGGGGTGACAGATACGCAGTATTTT
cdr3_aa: CASSSGQGVTDTQYF

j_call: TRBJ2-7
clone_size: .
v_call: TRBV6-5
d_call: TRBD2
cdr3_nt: TGTGCCAGCGAGGTGGGAAGCGGGGTCAGAGAGCAGTACTTC
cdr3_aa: CASEVGSGVREQYF

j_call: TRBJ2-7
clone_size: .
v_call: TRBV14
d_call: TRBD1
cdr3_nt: TGTGCCAGCAGAGGTCTGGGACAGGGGGCCCTTCCTCCCAACTTC
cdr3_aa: CASRGLGQGALPPNF

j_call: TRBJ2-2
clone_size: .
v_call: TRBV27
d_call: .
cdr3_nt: TGTGCCAGCAGTCCTTGGCGGGACCACACCGGGGAGCTGTTTTTT
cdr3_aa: CASSPWRDHTGELFF

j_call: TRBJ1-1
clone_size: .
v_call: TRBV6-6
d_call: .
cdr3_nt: TGTGCCAGCAGTTCCTTGGGAGGATGGAACACTGAAGCTTTCTTT
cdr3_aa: CASSSLGGWNTEAFF

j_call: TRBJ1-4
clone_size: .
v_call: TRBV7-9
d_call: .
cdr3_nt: TGTGCCAGCAGCTTATCCACAGGCGACCTGTTTTTT
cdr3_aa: CASSLSTGDLFF

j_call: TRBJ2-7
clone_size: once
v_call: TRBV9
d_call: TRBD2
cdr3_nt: TGTGCCAGCAGCGAGTCGGGAGGGACCGGCACCTACGAGCAGTACTTC
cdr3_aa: CASSESGGTGTYEQYF

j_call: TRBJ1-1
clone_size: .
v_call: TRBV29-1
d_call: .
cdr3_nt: TGCAGCGCCCTCGTCCTCGGCTCGGGTCAAGGTGAAGCTTTCTTT
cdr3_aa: CSALVLGSGQGEAFF

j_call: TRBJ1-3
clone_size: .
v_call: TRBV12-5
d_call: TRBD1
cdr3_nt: TGTGCTAGTGGTTTGAAAGCCCAGGGGGACACCATATATTTT
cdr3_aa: CASGLKAQGDTIYF

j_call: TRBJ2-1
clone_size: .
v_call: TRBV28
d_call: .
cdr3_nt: TGTGCCAGCAGTTTCAGCGGCGGTGAGCAGTTCTTC
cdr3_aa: CASSFSGGEQFF

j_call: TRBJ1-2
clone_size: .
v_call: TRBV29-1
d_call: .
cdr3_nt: TGCAGCGCAACGAAACAGGGTAACTATGGCTACACCTTC
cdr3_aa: CSATKQGNYGYTF

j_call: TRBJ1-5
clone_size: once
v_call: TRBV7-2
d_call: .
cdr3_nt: TGTGCCAGCAGCGGGATGGGGGGGAATCAGCCCCAGCATTTT
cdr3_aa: CASSGMGGNQPQHF

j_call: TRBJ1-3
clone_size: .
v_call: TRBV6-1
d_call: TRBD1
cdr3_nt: TGTGCCAGCTGTATGACAGGGGGTGGAAACACCATATATTTT
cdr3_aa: CASCMTGGGNTIYF

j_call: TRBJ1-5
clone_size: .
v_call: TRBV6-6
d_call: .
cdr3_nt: TGTGCCAGCAGTTCCTCTCAGGGCAATCAGCCCCAGCATTTT
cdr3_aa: CASSSSQGNQPQHF

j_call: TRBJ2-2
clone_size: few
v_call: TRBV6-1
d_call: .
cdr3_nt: TGTGCCAGCAGTGAATTTGGCAGGGCCCGGGAGCTGTTTTTT
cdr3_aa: CASSEFGRARELFF

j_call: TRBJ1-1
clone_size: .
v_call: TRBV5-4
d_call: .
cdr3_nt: TGTGCCAGCAGGGGGTCCCCGACAGTGAACACTGAAGCTTTCTTT
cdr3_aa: CASRGSPTVNTEAFF

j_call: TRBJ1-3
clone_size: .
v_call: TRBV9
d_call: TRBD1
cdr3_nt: TGTGCCAGCAGCGTAGGAAATACAGGGGCCTCTGGAAACACCATATATTTT
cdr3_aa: CASSVGNTGASGNTIYF

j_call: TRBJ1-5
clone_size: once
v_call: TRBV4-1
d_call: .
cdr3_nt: TGCGCCAGCAGCCAAGAGACAGCTAGCAATCAGCCCCAGCATTTT
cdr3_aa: CASSQETASNQPQHF

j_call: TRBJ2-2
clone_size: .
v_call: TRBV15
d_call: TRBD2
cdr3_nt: TGTGCCACCAGCAACGCTAGCGGGAGCTGGGGGAGGAACACCGGGGAGCTGTTTTTT
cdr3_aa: CATSNASGSWGRNTGELFF

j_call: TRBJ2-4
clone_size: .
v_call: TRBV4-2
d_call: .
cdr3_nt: TGTGCCAGCAGCCAAGCGGGAGTTGTGGACATTCAGTACTTC
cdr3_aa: CASSQAGVVDIQYF

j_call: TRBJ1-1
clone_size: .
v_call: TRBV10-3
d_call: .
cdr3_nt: TGTGCCATCAGTAGCGGGGGCCTTGAAGCTTTCTTT
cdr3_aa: CAISSGGLEAFF

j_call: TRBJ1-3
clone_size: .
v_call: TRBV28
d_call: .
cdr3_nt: TGTGCCAGCTGGGACACGAACGGAAACACCATATATTTT
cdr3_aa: CASWDTNGNTIYF

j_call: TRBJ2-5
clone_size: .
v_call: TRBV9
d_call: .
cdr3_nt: TGTGCCAGCAGCGCCGCCTGGACCGGGAAAGAGACCCAGTACTTC
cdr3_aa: CASSAAWTGKETQYF

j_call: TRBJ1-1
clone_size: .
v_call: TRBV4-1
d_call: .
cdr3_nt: TGCGCCAGCAGCCGGGTAGGGGGGGACACTGAAGCTTTCTTT
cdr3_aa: CASSRVGGDTEAFF

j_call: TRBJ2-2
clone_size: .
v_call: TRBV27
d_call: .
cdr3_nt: TGTGCCAGCAGTTTGGGGAAGGACATGAACACCGGGGAGCTGTTTTTT
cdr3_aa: CASSLGKDMNTGELFF

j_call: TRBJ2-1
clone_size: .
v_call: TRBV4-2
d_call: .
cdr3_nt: TGTGCCAGCAGCCAAGATGCCCCGGTCCTAAATGAGCAGTTCTTC
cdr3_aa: CASSQDAPVLNEQFF

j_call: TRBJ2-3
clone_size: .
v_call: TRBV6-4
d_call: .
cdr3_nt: TGTGCCAGCAGTGACTCAGCGGCGAGCACAGATACGCAGTATTTT
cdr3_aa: CASSDSAASTDTQYF

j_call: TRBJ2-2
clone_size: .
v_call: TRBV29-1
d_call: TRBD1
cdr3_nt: TGCAGCGCTGACGCAGGGGGCTCGGCTGGTGTCGGGGAGCTGTTTTTT
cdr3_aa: CSADAGGSAGVGELFF